A single sample gave rise to the 28 T cell receptor beta chains below, sequenced in a study of shared clonotypes between healthy human individuals. Some clones are missing from TCRdb's copy, which holds only in-frame ones; the method was immunoSEQ multiplex PCR. The table has about half a million clones, roughly 80% seen once. Sequenced sample: PBMCs. These receptors came from a woman aged 40 to 50 in good health. Some clones in this sample may be carry-over from other donors' samples.

This chain joins TRBV5-1 and TRBJ2-5, with 8 positions matching TRBD2. CDR1 and CDR2 from the germline V gene are SGHRS and YFSETQ. This CDR3 has 13 amino acids. V was pared by 5 bases and J by 4 bases, with 4 bases of the junction left unmatched. The CDR3 nucleotides are TGCGCCAGCAGAAGCGGGAGCGGAGAGACCCAGTACTTC. The encoded protein is CASRSGSGETQYF.

This chain connects TRBV4-1 to TRBJ2-5; D gene uncertain. V lost 1 base, J lost 11 bases, and 17 bases lay in between. Germline V gene lookup returns CDR1 MGHRA and CDR2 YSYEKL. This CDR3 spans 14 amino acids. The DNA of the CDR3 is TGCGCCAGCAGCCAAGGAATTTTCTCCTACGGGCAGTACTTC. This encodes CASSQGIFSYGQYF.

The V call is TRBV18, the J call TRBJ1-1; D is unresolved. Trimming cost V 4 bases and J 8 bases, with 11 bases left between them. The CDR3 totals 12 residues. The germline gives CDR1 KGHSH, CDR2 LQKENI. CDR3 residues: CASSLPAGEAFF. The CDR3 bases are TGTGCCAGCTCACTTCCGGCAGGCGAAGCTTTCTTT.

The rearrangement links TRBV6-1 to TRBJ2-7; TRBD2 aligns across 12 bases. The CDR3 has 15 residues. In germline, CDR1 is MNHNS, CDR2 SASEGT. After removal of 9 bases from V and 4 bases from J, the junction contained 10 bases not matched to a gene. In nucleotides, the CDR3 is TGTGCCAGTTCCTCACTAGCGGGAGGCGCTTACGAGCAGTACTTC. This translates into CASSSLAGGAYEQYF.

On this clone: A much larger clone lies a single base off, so this may be a read error. This rearrangement joins TRBV28 to TRBJ2-2, with 7 bases aligning to TRBD2. CDR3 length: 15 residues. V was pared by 2 bases and J by 1 base, with 1 base of the junction left unmatched. The germline V gene has CDR1 MDHEN and CDR2 SYDVKM. This CDR3 is CASSLPSGNTGELFF. CDR3 sequence (DNA): TGTGCCAGCAGTTTACCTAGCGGGAACACCGGGGAGCTGTTTTTT.

The sample holds a few counts of this clone. The chain is built from TRBV5-1 and TRBJ1-1; 7 bases are shared with TRBD1. J lost 4 bases, V lost 3 bases, and 3 bases had no gene match. This CDR3 has 13 amino acids. The germline V gene encodes CDR1 SGHRS and CDR2 YFSETQ. The CDR3 spells CASSSTGLTEAFF. CDR3 sequence (DNA): TGCGCCAGCAGCTCGACAGGGCTCACTGAAGCTTTCTTT.

CDR3 sequence reads: CAITGTGNTIYF. The CDR3 DNA sequence: TGTGCCATCACAGGGACTGGAAACACCATATATTTT. The rearrangement uses TRBV6-1 and TRBJ1-3; D might be TRBD1 (6 bases). V shed 10 bases and J shed 2 bases, with 9 bases lying between them. There are 12 residues in the CDR3. Germline assignment: CDR1 MNHNS and CDR2 SASEGT.

Concerning this clone itself: With a far larger clone one base away, a read error is the likely cause. This sequence joins TRBV30 and TRBJ2-6; TRBD1 is a possible D gene (5 bases). The CDR3 contains 18 residues. Per germline, CDR1 GTSNPN and CDR2 SVGIG (reference sequence). The V end was cut by 4 bases, the J end by 0 bases, with 19 bases between. The CDR3 region is CAWNVDQGSYSGANVLTF. CDR3 bases: TGTGCCTGGAATGTAGACCAGGGTTCATACTCTGGGGCCAACGTCCTGACTTTC. The variable domain in full, with the rest retrieved from reference TRBV30 and TRBJ2-6, is SQTIHQWPATLVQPVGSPLSLECTVEGTSNPNLYWYRQAAGRGLQLLFYSVGIGQISSEVPQNLSASRPQDRQFILSSKKLLLSDSGFYLCAWNVDQGSYSGANVLTFGAGSRLTVL.

This chain connects TRBV30 to TRBJ2-7, with 7 bases aligning to TRBD2. The V gene end was trimmed by 4 bases and the J gene end by 2 bases; junction bases not matched to a gene: 5. This CDR3 has 13 amino acids. Germline loops: CDR1 GTSNPN, CDR2 SVGIG (reference sequence). Here the CDR3 DNA reads TGTGCCTGGACGCGGGGGTCCACCTACGAGCAGTACTTC. Translated, it gives CAWTRGSTYEQYF.

This chain joins TRBV28 and TRBJ2-4; 9 nucleotides align to TRBD2. Germline values: CDR1 MDHEN, CDR2 SYDVKM. J gave up 6 bases and V 5 bases, and 2 bases lay outside the gene matches. This CDR3 contains 13 residues. The CDR3 region is CASSATSGNIQYF. The CDR3, as DNA: TGTGCCAGCAGTGCGACTAGCGGAAACATTCAGTACTTC.

This clone has a single count. The chain has TRBV9 and TRBJ1-3, with 7 bases matching TRBD1. V dropped 2 bases and J dropped 2; count of bases not matched to a gene: 4. CDR1 and CDR2 from the germline V gene are SGDLS and YYNGEE. The CDR3 length is 15 residues. The CDR3 DNA reads as TGTGCCAGCAGCGTTGCCGGGACAGCTGGAAACACCATATATTTT. Translated, it gives CASSVAGTAGNTIYF. Using reference TRBV9 and TRBJ1-3 for the parts outside the CDR3, the full variable domain is DSGVTQTPKHLITATGQRVTLRCSPRSGDLSVYWYQQSLDQGLQFLIQYYNGEERAKGNILERFSAQQFPDLHSELNLSSLELGDSALYFCASSVAGTAGNTIYFGEGSWLTVV.

About this clone itself: The same CDR3 can be traced to other DNA sequences in this sample. The genes are TRBV2 and TRBJ1-4; D may be TRBD1 (5 bases). The CDR3 totals 11 residues. Germline V CDR1 and CDR2: SNHLY, FYNNEI. The CDR3 loop is CVSQGYEKLFF. The CDR3 coding sequence is TGTGTCAGTCAGGGCTATGAAAAACTGTTTTTT.

The rearrangement uses TRBV7-3 and TRBJ2-1; TRBD1 matches 8 bases. V trimming: 5 bases; J trimming: 2 bases; junction bases outside the gene matches: 5. The CDR3 extends over 15 amino acids. Germline loops: CDR1 SGHTA, CDR2 FQGTGA. The CDR3 region has the DNA TGTGCCAGCAGCAAGGACAGGGCCGCCTACAATGAGCAGTTCTTC. It translates to CASSKDRAAYNEQFF.

This clone was picked up many times. The chain recombines TRBV9 with TRBJ2-2; D remains unclear. Looked up from germline, CDR1 is SGDLS and CDR2 is YYNGEE. Deletions cut 0 bases from V and 6 bases from J, with 12 bases between. This CDR3 contains 15 residues. This CDR3 reads CASSVEGPVAGELFF. In nucleotides, the CDR3 is TGTGCCAGCAGCGTAGAAGGTCCCGTGGCCGGGGAGCTGTTTTTT.

The chain couples TRBV19 to TRBJ2-7, with a tentative D call TRBD2 (6 bases). This CDR3 has 17 amino acids. Per germline, CDR1 LNHDA and CDR2 SQIVND (reference sequence). V dropped 5 bases and J dropped 2 bases, with 22 bases sitting between them. The CDR3: CASSGWVADPQTYEQYF. The CDR3 nucleotides read TGTGCCAGTAGTGGTTGGGTAGCGGATCCCCAAACCTACGAGCAGTACTTC. Using reference TRBV19 and TRBJ2-7 for the parts outside the CDR3, the full variable domain is DGGITQSPKYLFRKEGQNVTLSCEQNLNHDAMYWYRQDPGQGLRLIYYSQIVNDFQKGDIAEGYSVSREKKESFPLTVTSAQKNPTAFYLCASSGWVADPQTYEQYFGPGTRLTVT.

CDR3 loop: CASRPDRVGAEAFF. The CDR3 DNA follows: TGTGCCAGCAGACCGGACAGGGTGGGCGCTGAAGCTTTCTTT. This chain joins TRBV9 and TRBJ1-1, with 8 bases aligning to TRBD1. CDR1 and CDR2 from the germline V gene are SGDLS and YYNGEE. The CDR3 contains 14 residues. V shed 5 bases, J shed 6 bases, and the junction held 9 bases outside the gene matches.

The V and J genes are TRBV27 and TRBJ1-2, with 7 bases that match TRBD1. CDR1 and CDR2 (germline): MNHEY, SMNVEV (reference sequence). With 5 bases clipped from V and 8 bases from J, the junction kept 14 bases outside the gene matches. This CDR3 comprises 15 residues. The CDR3 DNA is TGTGCCAGCAGTCCGTTGTGGCCAGGGGGGCCCGGCTACACCTTC. This translates into CASSPLWPGGPGYTF.

The chain links TRBV7-8 to TRBJ2-3; a possible D gene is TRBD2 (5 bases). The CDR3 consists of 14 residues. Germline-derived CDR1 and CDR2 are SGHVS and FQNEAQ. Trimming took 2 bases from V and 3 from J, leaving 9 bases between them. The CDR3 loop is CASSLSRGTDTQYF. As DNA, the CDR3 is TGTGCCAGCAGCTTAAGCCGCGGGACAGATACGCAGTATTTT.

This chain joins TRBV7-9 and TRBJ2-7; the match to TRBD1 covers 7 bases. Germline trimming cut 7 bases from V and 1 base from J; bases unmatched to any gene: 1. There are 12 residues in the CDR3. Germline lookup yields CDR1 SEHNR and CDR2 FQNEAQ (reference sequence). This CDR3 reads CASKQGSYEQYF. CDR3 bases: TGTGCCAGCAAACAGGGGTCCTACGAGCAGTACTTC.

CDR3 sequence: CASRSGGAGYEQYF. The CDR3 DNA reads TGTGCCAGCAGATCCGGGGGTGCGGGCTACGAGCAGTACTTC. The genes are TRBV7-9 and TRBJ2-7, with a possible D match to TRBD2 (6 bases). Looked up from germline, CDR1 is SEHNR and CDR2 is FQNEAQ (reference sequence). V lost 6 bases and J lost 3, with 15 bases in between. This CDR3 is 14 amino acids long.

V usage is TRBV27 and J usage is TRBJ1-1; no clear D. This CDR3 comprises 14 residues. Per the germline V gene, CDR1 is MNHEY and CDR2 is SMNVEV (reference sequence). Trimming shortened V by 3 bases and J by 5 bases, and 13 bases separated the two germline ends. CDR3: CASSLSGVGTEAFF. As DNA, the CDR3 is TGTGCCAGCAGTTTGAGTGGGGTCGGGACTGAAGCTTTCTTT.

The V gene is TRBV7-9, the J gene TRBJ2-7, with D maybe TRBD2 (5 bases). CDR1 is SEHNR, CDR2 FQNEAQ, per germline (reference sequence). The CDR3 consists of 14 residues. The CDR3 coding sequence is TGTGTCGCGGGCACGAGGATGAAAGCCCACGAGCAGTACTTC. Translating gives CVAGTRMKAHEQYF.

This clone was detected only once. The V and J genes are TRBV4-1 and TRBJ1-5; 7 bases map to TRBD1. The length of the CDR3 is 15 residues. With 4 bases clipped from V and 5 bases from J, the junction kept 8 bases outside the gene matches. Germline assignment: CDR1 MGHRA and CDR2 YSYEKL. The CDR3 sequence is CASSRNPGQYQPQHF. As DNA, the CDR3 is TGCGCCAGCAGCCGAAACCCGGGACAGTATCAGCCCCAGCATTTT.

The rearrangement links TRBV28 to TRBJ2-5, with 7 bases identical to TRBD1. The CDR3 has 15 amino acids. Germline V gives CDR1 MDHEN, CDR2 SYDVKM. The V and J ends lost 2 bases and 5 bases, in that order; junction bases with no gene match: 8. The CDR3 loop reads CASSLGSGGTETQYF. The CDR3 bases are TGTGCCAGCAGTTTAGGGTCAGGGGGTACTGAGACCCAGTACTTC.

The J gene is TRBJ2-7, the V gene TRBV28, with 14 bases that match TRBD2. Trimming took 9 bases from V and 7 from J; bases not matched to a gene: 8. Germline assignment: CDR1 MDHEN and CDR2 SYDVKM. This CDR3 is 14 amino acids long. The DNA for the CDR3 is TGTGCCAGTGCCGGGACTAGCGGGAGTCGGGAGCAGTACTTC. This codes for CASAGTSGSREQYF.

J is TRBJ2-7 and V is TRBV19; 8 nucleotides align to TRBD2. The trim removed 4 bases at V and 2 bases at J, leaving 4 bases unmatched. This CDR3 comprises 14 residues. CDR1 and CDR2 from the germline V gene are LNHDA and SQIVND (reference sequence). In nucleotides, the CDR3 is TGTGCCAGTAGTAACCCGGGACTAGCCTACGAGCAGTACTTC. Protein product: CASSNPGLAYEQYF.

Only one count was recorded for this clone. This same CDR3 is encoded by further DNA sequences in the sample. V gene TRBV7-2 combines with J gene TRBJ2-1; 11 nucleotides agree with TRBD2. This CDR3 spans 15 amino acids. V gave up 5 bases and J gave up 4 bases; unmatched junction bases: 4. Germline CDR1 is SGHTA and CDR2 is FQGNSA. The CDR3 DNA reads as TGTGCCAGCAGCCCTGGGACTAGCGGTTACAATGAGCAGTTCTTC. Encoded protein: CASSPGTSGYNEQFF.

This chain connects TRBV10-3 to TRBJ1-2; 7 nucleotides match TRBD1. J lost 8 bases, V lost 4 bases, and 10 bases had no gene match. The CDR3 totals 14 residues. Looked up from germline, CDR1 is ENHRY and CDR2 is SYGVKD. In DNA form, the CDR3 reads TGTGCCATCAGTGCTGGACAGGAAGGTTGGGGCTACACCTTC. Its protein product is CAISAGQEGWGYTF.